This record covers a single T cell receptor beta chain. Its antigen is still unknown. Losses at the gene ends were 6 bases for V and 3 bases for J; bases not matched to a gene: 8. From germline, CDR1 is SQVTM and CDR2 ANQGSEA. This CDR3 is 13 amino acids long. Profiled with immunoSEQ multiplex PCR; TCRdb holds only in-frame clones, not every one. In the table there are approximately 92,000 clones, more than 70% of which are singletons. Time point meaning: after dendritic cell vaccination, including at tumor progression/relapse. Fresh-frozen tumor tissue and more than two years of survival data were available for all. The sample comes from a study of glioma-infiltrating T cells after dendritic cell vaccination. Overall study: Patients received autologous tumor lysate-pulsed dendritic cell vaccination between about 2003 and 2013. Dendritic cells derived from monocytes and pulsed with autologous tumor lysate formed the vaccine. General observations from the study: Patients with more pretreatment TILs had longer time to progression and survival.

Material: blood, obtained after dendritic cell vaccination. The chain recombines TRBV29-1 with TRBJ2-7; 7 bases agree with TRBD1. This clonotype was sampled from a human donor with glioblastoma. The CDR3 DNA reads as TGCAGCGTCACCGGGACAGAACACTACGAGCAGTACTTC. Translating gives CSVTGTEHYEQYF.